This T cell receptor beta chain was sequenced during a study of sequential checkpoint blockade in melanoma. Study context: Maintenance nivolumab came after either treatment sequence.

Some clones are missing from TCRdb's copy, which holds only in-frame ones; the method was immunoSEQ multiplex PCR. Among roughly 20,000 clones, around 69% were seen once, and the ten largest hold approximately 20%. Germline V gene sequence: CDR1 LNHDA, CDR2 SQIVND (reference sequence). The CDR3 runs 14 residues. V was pared by 5 bases and J by 4 bases, with 4 bases of the junction left unmatched. Treatment in this sample: randomized to nivolumab then ipilimumab (arm A) or the reverse (arm B). Patients had received no earlier DNA-damaging chemotherapy. The V and J genes are TRBV19 and TRBJ2-2, with 7 positions matching TRBD1. The input for sequencing was CD8+ T cells sorted from blood (inferred from file names), taken from a patient given nivolumab and ipilimumab in sequence. The receptor was isolated from a human donor with melanoma. As DNA, the CDR3 is TGTGCCAGTAGTCCTAGGACAGGCACCGGGGAGCTGTTTTTT. Its protein product is CASSPRTGTGELFF.